This TCR beta chain was identified during a study of blood T cell repertoires in COVID-19. Profiled with immunoSEQ multiplex PCR; TCRdb holds only in-frame clones, not every one. The sample yields around 170,000 clones, roughly 90% seen once. CDR1 is ENHRY and CDR2 is SYGVKD in the germline V gene. With 2 bases clipped from V and 7 bases from J, the junction kept 4 bases outside the gene matches. There are 16 residues in the CDR3. The sequence derives from a man aged 60-69 years with acute or convalescent COVID-19. Sequencing used peripheral blood. J is TRBJ2-1 and V is TRBV10-3; 14 positions agree with TRBD2. The CDR3 region has the DNA TGTGCCATCAGTGAGGGGGGACTAGCGGGAGTGAATGAGCAGTTCTTC. This translates into CAISEGGLAGVNEQFF.